A single sample is the source of the 17 T cell receptor beta chains below, sequenced in a study of cytomegalovirus exposure and HLA in healthy donors. A multiplex PCR was run with 60 Vbeta primers and 13 Jbeta primers. The method was immunoSEQ multiplex PCR; TCRdb's version includes in-frame clones alone and lacks a portion of them. Of 110,000 to 150,000 clones listed, roughly 72% are singletons. Material: PBMCs. These receptors originate from a man between 40 and 49 years old in good health and CMV-seronegative.

The chain carries TRBV6-5 and TRBJ2-5; 9 nucleotides match TRBD2. Germline V gene data show CDR1 as MNHEY and CDR2 as SVGAGI. The CDR3 has 16 residues. V dropped 3 bases and J dropped 1; count of bases not matched to a gene: 6. This CDR3 is CASSYWSGGFQETQYF. CDR3 DNA sequence: TGTGCCAGCAGTTATTGGAGCGGGGGGTTCCAAGAGACCCAGTACTTC.

J is TRBJ2-1 and V is TRBV29-1; D is ambiguous. CDR3 length: 13 amino acids. The V gene's germline CDR1 is SQVTM and CDR2 ANQGSEA. Trimming stripped 2 bases from V and 0 bases from J, with 5 bases between. The CDR3 DNA sequence: TGCAGCGTTGAAAAGAGCTCCTACAATGAGCAGTTCTTC. This translates into CSVEKSSYNEQFF.

V and J are TRBV9 and TRBJ1-1; TRBD1 matches 8 bases. V dropped 5 bases and J dropped 1; count of bases not matched to a gene: 4. Germline V gene sequence: CDR1 SGDLS, CDR2 YYNGEE. The CDR3 is 14 amino acids. The CDR3 DNA sequence: TGTGCCAGCAGAGAAGGACAGGGGAACACTGAAGCTTTCTTT. It is translated as CASREGQGNTEAFF.

This clone was counted once. The chain couples TRBV9 to TRBJ1-2, with 7 nucleotides matching TRBD1. CDR3 length equals 15 residues. The germline gives CDR1 SGDLS, CDR2 YYNGEE. V lost 6 bases, J lost 0 bases, and 8 bases stayed unmatched. The CDR3 nucleotides read TGTGCCAGCACCCCGGGACAGAGAGCTAACTATGGCTACACCTTC. Its protein is CASTPGQRANYGYTF. The entire variable domain, with the rest obtained from reference TRBV9 and TRBJ1-2, is as follows: DSGVTQTPKHLITATGQRVTLRCSPRSGDLSVYWYQQSLDQGLQFLIQYYNGEERAKGNILERFSAQQFPDLHSELNLSSLELGDSALYFCASTPGQRANYGYTFGSGTRLTVV.

In its sample, this clone was seen once. This rearrangement joins TRBV7-9 to TRBJ2-1; 10 bases are shared with TRBD2. Trimming took 2 bases from V and 6 from J; bases not matched to a gene: 7. CDR1 is SEHNR and CDR2 is FQNEAQ in the germline V gene (reference sequence). The CDR3 loop spans 16 amino acids. CDR3 sequence reads: CASSLLHLAGGNEQFF. CDR3 nucleotide sequence: TGTGCCAGCAGCTTACTTCATTTAGCGGGAGGCAATGAGCAGTTCTTC.

The rearrangement uses TRBV28 and TRBJ1-2, with 7 positions matching TRBD1. CDR3 length: 14 residues. The germline gives CDR1 MDHEN, CDR2 SYDVKM. V lost 6 bases to trimming and J lost 2 bases; unmatched junction nucleotides: 6. The CDR3 reads CASSLTGWNYGYTF. The CDR3 region has the DNA TGTGCCAGCAGCTTGACAGGGTGGAACTATGGCTACACCTTC.

The chain uses TRBV6-6 and TRBJ1-5; the match to TRBD1 covers 8 bases. The junction had 7 bases not matched to a gene; V was cut back by 7 bases and J by 8 bases. The CDR3 has 13 amino acids. The germline CDR1 and CDR2 sequences are MNHNY and SVGAGI (reference sequence). The DNA of the CDR3 is TGTGCCAGCACCACCAGGGGGCGGGAGCCCCAGCATTTT. Its translation is CASTTRGREPQHF.

This clone was seen just once. The CDR3 reads CASSQESAGGHTGELFF. Written as DNA, the CDR3 is TGTGCCAGCAGCCAAGAATCGGCAGGGGGACACACCGGGGAGCTGTTTTTT. The chain combines TRBV4-2 with TRBJ2-2; 7 bases match TRBD1. The CDR3 is made up of 17 amino acids. The germline CDR1 and CDR2 sequences are LGHNA and YNFKEQ. The trim removed 0 bases at V and 3 bases at J, leaving 7 bases unmatched.

J is TRBJ2-4 and V is TRBV2; D gene uncertain. V lost 7 bases and J lost 0, with 13 bases in between. This CDR3 region has 15 residues. Germline CDR1 reads SNHLY; CDR2 reads FYNNEI. The CDR3 DNA reads TGTGCCAGCACTCCACGAGATGTAGCCAAAAACATTCAGTACTTC. This translates into CASTPRDVAKNIQYF.

The chain is built from TRBV2 and TRBJ2-7; TRBD2 matches at 8 bases. The CDR3 is made up of 14 amino acids. CDR1 SNHLY and CDR2 FYNNEI come from the germline V gene. The J segment lost 3 bases and the V segment lost 6 bases, leaving 7 bases of the junction unmatched. CDR3 bases: TGTGCCAGCAGACCGGGACTAGAGGACTACGAGCAGTACTTC. Translated: CASRPGLEDYEQYF.

A word on this clone: At one of its ends the junction is not consistent with the germline gene, which may arise from a read error. This chain uses TRBV10-2 with TRBJ2-3, with 8 bases lining up with TRBD1. The length of the CDR3 is 12 residues. The germline CDR1 and CDR2 sequences are WSHSY and SAAADI. The CDR3 bases are TGCGCCAGCAGTACAGGGGGAGATATGCAGTATTTT. It yields the protein CASSTGGDMQYF.

The chain uses TRBV6-1 and TRBJ2-7, with TRBD2 as a possible D gene (5 bases). The V and J ends lost 7 bases and 2 bases respectively, with 12 bases between them. The CDR3 is 13 residues long. The V gene's germline CDR1 is MNHNS and CDR2 SASEGT. CDR3 sequence reads: CASTRTGTYEQYF. In nucleotides, the CDR3 is TGTGCCAGCACTCGGACCGGGACCTACGAGCAGTACTTC.

V gene TRBV5-4 combines with J gene TRBJ2-3, with 7 bases aligning to TRBD1. The CDR3 loop spans 14 amino acids. Germline CDR1 and CDR2: SGHNT and YYREEE (reference sequence). The V and J ends lost 5 bases and 2 bases, in that order; junction bases with no gene match: 5. The CDR3 sequence: CASSWDSHTDTQYF. DNA for the CDR3: TGTGCCAGCAGTTGGGACAGTCACACAGATACGCAGTATTTT.

This clone was observed a handful of times. The rearrangement links TRBV7-8 to TRBJ2-5; possible D gene TRBD1, 5 bases. The V end lost 1 base, the J end lost 12 bases, and 15 bases lay between the germline ends. The CDR3 is 13 amino acids. The germline V gene encodes CDR1 SGHVS and CDR2 FQNEAQ. Here the CDR3 reads CASSLDPTAIKYF. The CDR3 bases are TGTGCCAGCAGCTTAGACCCGACAGCGATAAAGTACTTC.

J is TRBJ2-1 and V is TRBV5-6, with TRBD2 matching 8 bases. Per germline, CDR1 SGHDT and CDR2 YYEEEE. V shed 3 bases and J 6 bases; nucleotides not matched to a gene: 8. The CDR3 length is 15 residues. The CDR3 region has the DNA TGTGCCAGCAGCTGGGGGCTAGCGGGTCTCAATGAGCAGTTCTTC. It codes for CASSWGLAGLNEQFF.

This clone appeared a single time. The V gene is TRBV4-2, the J gene TRBJ2-5; 10 nucleotides align to TRBD2. This CDR3 has 17 amino acids. Germline trimming cut 0 bases from V and 3 bases from J; bases unmatched to any gene: 7. Germline V gene data show CDR1 as LGHNA and CDR2 as YNFKEQ. DNA for the CDR3: TGTGCCAGCAGCCAAGAAGGTCCCCTAGCGGGGGAAGAGACCCAGTACTTC. Translated, it gives CASSQEGPLAGEETQYF.

The chain has TRBV27 and TRBJ2-7; TRBD1 agrees at 9 bases. Looked up from germline, CDR1 is MNHEY and CDR2 is SMNVEV (reference sequence). CDR3 length: 13 residues. J was trimmed by 6 bases and V by 6 bases; bases with no gene match: 6. The DNA for the CDR3 is TGTGCCAGCAGAGGGACAGGGCGTCGCGAGCAGTACTTC. Translating gives CASRGTGRREQYF.